The present T cell receptor (beta chain) was sequenced within a study of blood T cell repertoires in COVID-19. Some clones are missing from TCRdb's copy, which holds only in-frame ones; the method was immunoSEQ multiplex PCR. The profile shows around 160,000 clones, approximately 78% of them singletons. The V gene end was trimmed by 6 bases and the J gene end by 6 bases; junction bases not matched to a gene: 6. The CDR3 loop spans 14 amino acids. Germline V CDR1 and CDR2: SEHNR, FQNEAQ (reference sequence). The rearrangement links TRBV7-9 to TRBJ1-2; 11 bases agree with TRBD1. This receptor was identified in a human donor in a cohort sampled during active COVID-19. Sequencing input: peripheral blood. CDR3 protein: CASSFGQGANGYTF. The CDR3 nucleotides are TGTGCCAGCAGTTTCGGACAGGGGGCGAATGGCTACACCTTC.